This T cell receptor beta chain was sequenced for a study of T cell repertoires in cytomegalovirus infection. Study context: A matching HLA type, together with CMV infection, was signaled by public TCR beta signatures. Overall study findings and caveats: Dominating the ex vivo response were TCR beta clonotypes that were CMV-specific and HLA-C-restricted. Using cumulative public TCR beta family frequency, the authors identified those who carried CMV together with the relevant HLA.

This CDR3 region has 12 residues. V was trimmed by 5 bases and J by 13 bases, leaving 17 bases between them. Worth noting for this clonotype: The antigen is unknown.

Each CDR3 protein gets one entry after TCRdb re-called the reads with MiXCR. This sample has approximately 320,000 distinct CDR3 sequences, with more than 9% found just once. Sequenced sample: PBMCs. This sequence was found in a human donor in good health (CMV status not recorded). Some clones in this sample may be carry-over from other donors' samples. The chain combines TRBV12-3 or TRBV12-4 with TRBJ1-2, with D uncertain. Here the CDR3 DNA reads TGTGCCAGCAGTGCCGCAAAGGGTGGAAGCACCTTC. Translation: CASSAAKGGSTF.